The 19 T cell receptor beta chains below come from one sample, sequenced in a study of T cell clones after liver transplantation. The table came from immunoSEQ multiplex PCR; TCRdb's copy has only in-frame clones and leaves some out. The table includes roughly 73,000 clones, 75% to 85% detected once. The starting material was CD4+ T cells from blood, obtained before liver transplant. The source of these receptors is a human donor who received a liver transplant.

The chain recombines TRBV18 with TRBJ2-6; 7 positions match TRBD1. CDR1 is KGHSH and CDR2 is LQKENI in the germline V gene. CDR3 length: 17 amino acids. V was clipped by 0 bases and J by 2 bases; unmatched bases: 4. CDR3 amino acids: CASSPPVGGAGANVLTF. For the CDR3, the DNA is TGTGCCAGCTCACCACCTGTAGGGGGCGCTGGGGCCAACGTCCTGACTTTC. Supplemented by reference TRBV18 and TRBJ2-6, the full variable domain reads NAGVMQNPRHLVRRRGQEARLRCSPMKGHSHVYWYRQLPEEGLKFMVYLQKENIIDESGMPKERFSAEFPKEGPSILRIQQVVRGDSAAYFCASSPPVGGAGANVLTFGAGSRLTVL.

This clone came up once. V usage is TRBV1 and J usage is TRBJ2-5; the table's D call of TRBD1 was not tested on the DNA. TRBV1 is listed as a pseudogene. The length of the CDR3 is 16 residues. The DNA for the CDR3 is TGCACCAGCAGCCAAGAAGATGGCCCGTACCAAGAGACCCAGTACTTC. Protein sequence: CTSSQEDGPYQETQYF.

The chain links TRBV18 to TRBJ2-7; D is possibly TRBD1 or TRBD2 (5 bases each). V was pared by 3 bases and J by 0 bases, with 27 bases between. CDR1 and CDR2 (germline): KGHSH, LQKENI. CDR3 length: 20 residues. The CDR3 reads CASSPSPGNANTGTSYEQYF. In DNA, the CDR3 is TGTGCCAGCTCACCCTCCCCGGGGAATGCGAACACGGGGACCTCCTACGAGCAGTACTTC.

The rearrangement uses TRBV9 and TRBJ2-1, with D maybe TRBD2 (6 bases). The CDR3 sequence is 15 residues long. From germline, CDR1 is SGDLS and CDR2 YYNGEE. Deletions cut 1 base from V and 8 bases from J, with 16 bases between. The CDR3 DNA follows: TGTGCCAGCAGCGTACTTAGTCGGGAGCGGGATGAGCAGTTCTTC. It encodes CASSVLSRERDEQFF.

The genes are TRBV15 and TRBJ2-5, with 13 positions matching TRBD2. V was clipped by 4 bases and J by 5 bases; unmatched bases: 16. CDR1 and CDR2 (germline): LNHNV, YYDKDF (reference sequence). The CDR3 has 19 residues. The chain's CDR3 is CATSIGRLAGGRKEETQYF. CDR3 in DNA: TGTGCCACCAGCATTGGACGACTAGCGGGAGGCCGGAAGGAGGAGACCCAGTACTTC.

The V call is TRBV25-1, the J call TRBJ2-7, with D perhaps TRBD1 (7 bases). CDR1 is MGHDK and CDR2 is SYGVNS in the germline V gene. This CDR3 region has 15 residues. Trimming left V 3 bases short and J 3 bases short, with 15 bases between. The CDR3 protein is CASSDPRQGLYEQYF. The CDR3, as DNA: TGTGCCAGCAGTGATCCACGACAGGGACTCTACGAGCAGTACTTC.

The CDR3 DNA is TGTGCCAGCAGCGTATTACCAGCGGGGACCTACGAGCAGTACTTC. Its translation is CASSVLPAGTYEQYF. The chain has TRBV9 and TRBJ2-7; 7 bases agree with TRBD2. The V segment lost 1 base and the J segment 2 bases; nucleotides outside the gene matches: 6. Germline V gene sequence: CDR1 SGDLS, CDR2 YYNGEE. CDR3 length: 15 amino acids. The whole variable domain, filled in from reference TRBV9 and TRBJ2-7, reads DSGVTQTPKHLITATGQRVTLRCSPRSGDLSVYWYQQSLDQGLQFLIQYYNGEERAKGNILERFSAQQFPDLHSELNLSSLELGDSALYFCASSVLPAGTYEQYFGPGTRLTVT.

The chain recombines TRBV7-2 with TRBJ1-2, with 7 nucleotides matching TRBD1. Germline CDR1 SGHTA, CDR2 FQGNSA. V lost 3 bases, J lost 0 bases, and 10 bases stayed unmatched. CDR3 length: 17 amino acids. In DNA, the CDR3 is TGTGCCAGCAGCTTCCCAGCGGGACAGCGAGCTAACTATGGCTACACCTTC. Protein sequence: CASSFPAGQRANYGYTF.

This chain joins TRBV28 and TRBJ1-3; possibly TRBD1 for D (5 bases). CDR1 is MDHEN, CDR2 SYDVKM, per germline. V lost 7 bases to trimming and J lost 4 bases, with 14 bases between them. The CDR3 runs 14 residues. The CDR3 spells CASTDSRSGNTIYF. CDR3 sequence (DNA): TGTGCCAGCACAGACAGCCGGTCCGGAAACACCATATATTTT.

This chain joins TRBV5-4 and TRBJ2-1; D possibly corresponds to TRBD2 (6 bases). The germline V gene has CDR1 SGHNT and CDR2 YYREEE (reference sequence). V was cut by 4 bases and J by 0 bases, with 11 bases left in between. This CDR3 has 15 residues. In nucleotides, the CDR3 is TGTGCCAGCAGCCTGGGGCGGGACTCCTACAATGAGCAGTTCTTC. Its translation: CASSLGRDSYNEQFF.

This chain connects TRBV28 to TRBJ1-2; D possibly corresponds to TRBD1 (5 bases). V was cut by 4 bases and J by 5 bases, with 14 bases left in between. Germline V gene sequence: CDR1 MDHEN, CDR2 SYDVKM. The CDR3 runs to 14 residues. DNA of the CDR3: TGTGCCAGCAGTTCCGGAGGGGTTTGGTATGGCTACACCTTC. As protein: CASSSGGVWYGYTF.

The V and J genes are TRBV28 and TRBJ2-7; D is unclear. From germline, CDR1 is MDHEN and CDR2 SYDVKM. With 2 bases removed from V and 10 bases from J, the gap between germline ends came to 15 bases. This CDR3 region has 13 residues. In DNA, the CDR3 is TGTGCCAGCAGTTTAGGCCAGTCGTGGAACCAGTACTTC. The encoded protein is CASSLGQSWNQYF. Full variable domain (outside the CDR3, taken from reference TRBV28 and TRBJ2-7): DVKVTQSSRYLVKRTGEKVFLECVQDMDHENMFWYRQDPGLGLRLIYFSYDVKMKEKGDIPEGYSVSREKKERFSLILESASTNQTSMYLCASSLGQSWNQYFGPGTRLTVT.

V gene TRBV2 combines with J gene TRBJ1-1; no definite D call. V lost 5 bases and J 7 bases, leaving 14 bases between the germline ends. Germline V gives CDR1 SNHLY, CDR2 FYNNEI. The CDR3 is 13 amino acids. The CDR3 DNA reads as TGTGCCAGCAGTTCGGCCAGGCGGCTTGAAGCTTTCTTT. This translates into CASSSARRLEAFF.

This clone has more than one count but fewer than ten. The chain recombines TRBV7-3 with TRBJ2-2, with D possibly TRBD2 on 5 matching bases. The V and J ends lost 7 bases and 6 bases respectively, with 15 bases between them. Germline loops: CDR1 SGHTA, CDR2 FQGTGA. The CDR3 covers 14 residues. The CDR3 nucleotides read TGTGCCAGCACCGTAGGACCTAGCTCCGGGGAGCTGTTTTTT. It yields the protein CASTVGPSSGELFF.

CDR3: CASSLVATVGNEQFF. DNA for the CDR3: TGCGCCAGCAGCTTGGTAGCAACGGTGGGCAATGAGCAGTTCTTC. This chain uses TRBV5-1 with TRBJ2-1; D gene ambiguous. Germline CDR1 SGHRS, CDR2 YFSETQ. V was pared by 0 bases and J by 6 bases, with 13 bases between. The CDR3 consists of 15 residues.

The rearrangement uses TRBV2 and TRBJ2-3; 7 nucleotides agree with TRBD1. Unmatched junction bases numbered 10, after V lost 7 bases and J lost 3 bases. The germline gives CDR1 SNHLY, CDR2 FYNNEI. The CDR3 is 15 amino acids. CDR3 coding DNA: TGTGCCAGCACCCGGACAGGTCAGACGACAGATACGCAGTATTTT. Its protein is CASTRTGQTTDTQYF.

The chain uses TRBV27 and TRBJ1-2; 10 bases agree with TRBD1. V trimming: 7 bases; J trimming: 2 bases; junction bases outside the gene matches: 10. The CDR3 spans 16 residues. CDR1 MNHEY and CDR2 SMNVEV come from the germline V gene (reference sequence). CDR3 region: CASTSTGTGDNYGYTF. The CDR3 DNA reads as TGTGCCAGCACCTCAACCGGGACAGGGGACAACTATGGCTACACCTTC.

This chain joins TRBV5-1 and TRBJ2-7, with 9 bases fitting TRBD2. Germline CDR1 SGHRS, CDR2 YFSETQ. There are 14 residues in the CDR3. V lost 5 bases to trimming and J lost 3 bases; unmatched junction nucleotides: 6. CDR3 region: CASSIIAGVYEQYF. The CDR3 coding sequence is TGCGCCAGCAGTATAATAGCGGGAGTCTACGAGCAGTACTTC.

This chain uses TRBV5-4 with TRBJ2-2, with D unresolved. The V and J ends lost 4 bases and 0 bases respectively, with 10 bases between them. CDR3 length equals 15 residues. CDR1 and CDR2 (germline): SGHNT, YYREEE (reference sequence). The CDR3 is CASSIMGPNTGELFF. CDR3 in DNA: TGTGCCAGCAGCATTATGGGCCCGAACACCGGGGAGCTGTTTTTT. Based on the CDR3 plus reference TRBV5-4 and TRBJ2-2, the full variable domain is ETGVTQSPTHLIKTRGQQVTLRCSSQSGHNTVSWYQQALGQGPQFIFQYYREEENGRGNFPPRFSGLQFPNYSSELNVNALELDDSALYLCASSIMGPNTGELFFGEGSRLTVL.